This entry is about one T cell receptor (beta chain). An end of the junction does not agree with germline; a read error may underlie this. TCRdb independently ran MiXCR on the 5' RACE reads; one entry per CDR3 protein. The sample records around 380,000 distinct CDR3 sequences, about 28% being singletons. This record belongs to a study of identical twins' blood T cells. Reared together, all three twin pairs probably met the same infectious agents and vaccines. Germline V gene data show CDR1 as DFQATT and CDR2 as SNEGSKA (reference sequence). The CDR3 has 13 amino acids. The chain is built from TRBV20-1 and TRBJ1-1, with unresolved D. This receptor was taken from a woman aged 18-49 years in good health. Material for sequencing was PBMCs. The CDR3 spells CSAQGGVNAEAFF. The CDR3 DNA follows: TGCAGTGCCCAAGGCGGAGTGAACGCTGAAGCTTTCTTT.